These 2 T cell receptor beta chains were all obtained from the same sample, sequenced in a study of Graves' ophthalmopathy and Graves' hyperthyroidism. RNA transcripts were the source from which TCR beta CDR3 regions were amplified. HTBI-primed RT-PCR formed the first round, and a multiplex PCR formed the second. TCRdb itself ran the multiplex PCR reads through MiXCR, one entry per CDR3 protein. The table has more than 1,000,000 distinct CDR3 sequences, 35% to 40% seen once. Input material: peripheral blood or thyroid tissue (not recorded which). All receptors come from an adult man with Graves' hyperthyroidism.

Comment on this clonotype: A much larger clone lies one base from this, so it may be a read error. The rearrangement joins TRBV11-2 to TRBJ2-5; D perhaps matches TRBD1 (6 bases). CDR1 is SGHAT and CDR2 is FQNNGV in the germline V gene. CDR3 length: 15 amino acids. The CDR3 sequence: CASSLVGTMEETPYF. DNA of the CDR3: TGTGCCAGCAGCTTAGTAGGGACAATGGAAGAGACCCCGTACTTC.

The chain links TRBV10-3 to TRBJ1-6; D perhaps matches TRBD1 (6 bases). Trimming took off 5 bases at V and 10 bases at J, with 15 bases between the two ends. The germline gives CDR1 ENHRY, CDR2 SYGVKD. The CDR3 runs to 14 residues. CDR3 bases: TGTGCCATCAGTCAGCCTACAGGGAACTCACCCCTCCACTTT. Translation: CAISQPTGNSPLHF.